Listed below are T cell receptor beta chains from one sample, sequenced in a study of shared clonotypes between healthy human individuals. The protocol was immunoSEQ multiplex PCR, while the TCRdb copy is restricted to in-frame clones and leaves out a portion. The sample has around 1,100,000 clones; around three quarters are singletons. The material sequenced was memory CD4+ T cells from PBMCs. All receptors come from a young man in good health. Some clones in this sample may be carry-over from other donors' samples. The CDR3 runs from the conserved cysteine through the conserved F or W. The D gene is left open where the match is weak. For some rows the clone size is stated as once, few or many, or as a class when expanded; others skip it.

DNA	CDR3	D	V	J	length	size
TGTGCCAGCGGAAGGTGGAACACTGAAGCTTTCTTT	CASGRWNTEAFF	.	TRBV5-8	TRBJ1-1	12	once
TGTGCCAGCAGTTACAACAGACTAATGAACACTGAAGCTTTCTTT	CASSYNRLMNTEAFF	.	TRBV6-5	TRBJ1-1	15	.
TGTGCCAGTAGCGACCCACGGGCAGCCTCCAACACTGAAGCTTTCTTT	CASSDPRAASNTEAFF	.	TRBV19	TRBJ1-1	16	few
TGTGCCAGCAACCGGGGGACTAGCGGGACCACCGGGGAGCTGTTTTTT	CASNRGTSGTTGELFF	TRBD2	TRBV7-2	TRBJ2-2	16	few
TGTGCCAGCAGCCGATCTGGGGTACCCCCGGGCGGGGATACGCAGTATTTT	CASSRSGVPPGGDTQYF	.	TRBV7-2	TRBJ2-3	17	.
TGTGCCAGCACCCCGGGGCTAGCTAGCAATGAGCAGTTCTTC	CASTPGLASNEQFF	.	TRBV11-2	TRBJ2-1	14	.
TGTGCCAGCAGTTGGGACGGGAGGTCCTACGAGCAGTACTTC	CASSWDGRSYEQYF	TRBD2	TRBV6-5	TRBJ2-7	14	.
TGTGCCAGCAGCTTGGGAGGGCAGTGGGGCTACACCTTC	CASSLGGQWGYTF	.	TRBV5-4	TRBJ1-2	13	.
TGTGCCAGCAGCTTACAAAACGCGAACACCGGGGAGCTGTTTTTT	CASSLQNANTGELFF	.	TRBV7-2	TRBJ2-2	15	.
TGTGCCAGCAGCTTCGGCGGCCTAGAGACCCAGTACTTC	CASSFGGLETQYF	.	TRBV11-2	TRBJ2-5	13	.
TGTGCCAGTAGTACAACAGGGGCTTCGATGCGGGAGCAGTACTTC	CASSTTGASMREQYF	TRBD1	TRBV19	TRBJ2-7	15	.
TGTGCCAGCAGCGCAAGACAGGGGGTAAGCACAGATACGCAGTATTTT	CASSARQGVSTDTQYF	TRBD1	TRBV9	TRBJ2-3	16	.
TGTGCCAGCAGCTTCGGGTCTGGGGCCAACGTCCTGACTTTC	CASSFGSGANVLTF	.	TRBV7-3	TRBJ2-6	14	.
TGTGCCAGTACCACACTAGCGGATGGCTACACCTTC	CASTTLADGYTF	.	TRBV19	TRBJ1-2	12	.
TGTGCCAGCAACCCAGACCTCTACGAGCAGTACTTC	CASNPDLYEQYF	.	TRBV2	TRBJ2-7	12	few
TGTGCCAGTACAGGGTTGAACACTGAAGCTTTCTTT	CASTGLNTEAFF	.	TRBV19	TRBJ1-1	12	.
TGCGCCAGCAGGGGGCTAGGGAGGGGGTACGAGCAGTACTTC	CASRGLGRGYEQYF	.	TRBV23-1	TRBJ2-7	14	.
TGTGCCAGCAGTCTCCGGACAGGAGGTACCTATGGCTACACCTTC	CASSLRTGGTYGYTF	TRBD1	TRBV6-1	TRBJ1-2	15	.
TGTGCCAGCAGGGCCCCTCCGCGCGGCCACACCTTC	CASRAPPRGHTF	.	TRBV6-5	TRBJ1-2	12	.
TGCGCCAGCAGCTTGTTCGCAGGGTTGAGGAATGAGCAGTTCTTC	CASSLFAGLRNEQFF	.	TRBV5-1	TRBJ2-1	15	.
TGCAGCGCCCAAGCGGCCTCCTACAATGAGCAGTTCTTC	CSAQAASYNEQFF	.	TRBV29-1	TRBJ2-1	13	.
TGTGCCAGCAGCTCTGGGGGGATTCGCTCCTACGAGCAGTACTTC	CASSSGGIRSYEQYF	.	TRBV11-2	TRBJ2-7	15	.
TGTGCCAGCAGCCGCGCCGGGGGCACAGATACGCAGTATTTT	CASSRAGGTDTQYF	.	TRBV7-2	TRBJ2-3	14	few
TGTGCCAGCTTGCAGCGGGAGCTTGGGACCCAGTACTTC	CASLQRELGTQYF	TRBD2	TRBV2	TRBJ2-5	13	few
TGTGCCAGCAGCTGGCGTGACGAGCAGTACTTC	CASSWRDEQYF	.	TRBV5-6	TRBJ2-7	11	.
TGTGCCAGCAGCCCCGCCCACTCTGGAAACACCATATATTTT	CASSPAHSGNTIYF	.	TRBV9	TRBJ1-3	14	once
TGTGCCAGCACAAACAGGGCAAATCAGCCCCAGCATTTT	CASTNRANQPQHF	.	TRBV19	TRBJ1-5	13	many
TGTGCCTCCGCCTTAGGCTGGAATAACTATGGCTACACCTTC	CASALGWNNYGYTF	.	TRBV19	TRBJ1-2	14	.
TGTGCCAGCAGCTTACGACTAGATGGTGAGCAGTTCTTC	CASSLRLDGEQFF	.	TRBV7-3	TRBJ2-1	13	.
TGTGCCAGCAGTTACTCGAGACAGAAGCGGGACACTGAAGCTTTCTTT	CASSYSRQKRDTEAFF	.	TRBV6-5	TRBJ1-1	16	.
TGCGCCAGCAGCTTGACAGGGGTTCACGAGCAGTACTTC	CASSLTGVHEQYF	TRBD1	TRBV5-1	TRBJ2-7	13	.
TGTGCCAGTAGTATGAGGGGCCGGGACCCCCTCTACGAGCAGTACTTC	CASSMRGRDPLYEQYF	.	TRBV19	TRBJ2-7	16	.
TGTGCCAGCAGCGTAAGAGAATTCTCCCCCCTTAGCTCCTACAATGAGCAGTTCTTC	CASSVREFSPLSSYNEQFF	.	TRBV9	TRBJ2-1	19	.
TGCGCCAGCAGCCAGAGTAGCGGGAGGGTCAACGAGCAGTACTTC	CASSQSSGRVNEQYF	TRBD2	TRBV5-1	TRBJ2-7	15	.
TGTGCCAGCAGTTTACGCAGTCTCTACTATGGCTACACCTTC	CASSLRSLYYGYTF	.	TRBV28	TRBJ1-2	14	few
TGTGCCAGCAGCCCCTTAGCGGGGGCCTCCTACGAGCAGTACTTC	CASSPLAGASYEQYF	TRBD2	TRBV7-2	TRBJ2-7	15	.
TGCAGCGGGGGACCGGGAGGCTACACCTTC	CSGGPGGYTF	.	TRBV29-1	TRBJ1-2	10	.
TGTGCCAGCAGTGACTGGAGCGGGAGTTTTAACAATGAGCAGTTCTTC	CASSDWSGSFNNEQFF	TRBD2	TRBV6-1	TRBJ2-1	16	once
TGTGCCAGCAGCCCTCACGAGGCATTGAACACTGAAGCTTTCTTT	CASSPHEALNTEAFF	.	TRBV9	TRBJ1-1	15	.
TGTGCCAGCAGTTATCTGGACAGGACCTACGAGCAGTACTTC	CASSYLDRTYEQYF	TRBD1	TRBV6-5	TRBJ2-7	14	.